The 8 T cell receptor beta chains below all came from one sample that was sequenced in a study of cytomegalovirus exposure and HLA in healthy donors. The PCR had 60 Vbeta and 13 Jbeta primers. Generated by immunoSEQ multiplex PCR, the TCRdb table keeps only in-frame clones and is missing some. Here the sample table reports 50,000 or so clones. The sequencing input was PBMCs. Source of these receptors: a woman aged 55-69 years in good health and CMV-seropositive.

V is TRBV5-4 and J is TRBJ1-4, with TRBD1 identical over 7 bases. Germline V gives CDR1 SGHNT, CDR2 YYREEE (reference sequence). The CDR3 contains 16 residues. The ends lost 2 bases at V and 4 bases at J; junction bases unmatched: 8. CDR3 region: CASSFGHRQGNEKLFF. CDR3 nucleotide sequence: TGTGCCAGCAGCTTTGGGCATAGACAGGGTAATGAAAAACTGTTTTTT.

The J gene is TRBJ2-7, the V gene TRBV18, with TRBD2 identical over 8 bases. This CDR3 is built from 14 residues. The junction had 5 bases not matched to a gene; V was cut back by 5 bases and J by 2 bases. Germline V gene lookup returns CDR1 KGHSH and CDR2 LQKENI. Written as DNA, the CDR3 is TGTGCCAGCTCAAGCGGGGGAACCGCCTACGAGCAGTACTTC. Translation: CASSSGGTAYEQYF.

The chain recombines TRBV29-1 with TRBJ2-7, with 9 bases that match TRBD2. Germline lookup yields CDR1 SQVTM and CDR2 ANQGSEA. The J segment lost 4 bases and the V segment lost 7 bases, leaving 8 bases of the junction unmatched. This CDR3 comprises 13 residues. The CDR3 bases are TGCAGCGCCGCCCAAAGCGGGGGGTACGAGCAGTACTTC. Encoded protein: CSAAQSGGYEQYF.

The chain links TRBV28 to TRBJ2-3, with TRBD2 identical over 11 bases. CDR3 length: 17 residues. The junction had 12 bases not matched to a gene; V was cut back by 6 bases and J by 4 bases. CDR1 MDHEN and CDR2 SYDVKM come from the germline V gene. CDR3 amino acids: CASRASGGSVKADTQYF. The DNA of the CDR3 is TGTGCCAGCAGGGCTAGCGGGGGGTCGGTAAAAGCAGATACGCAGTATTTT.

This chain connects TRBV18 to TRBJ1-1, with D tentatively TRBD1 (5 bases). The CDR3 runs to 15 residues. The V and J ends lost 0 bases and 0 bases respectively, with 8 bases between them. Germline-derived CDR1 and CDR2 are KGHSH and LQKENI. In DNA form, the CDR3 reads TGTGCCAGCTCACCACCGCAGACAGTGAACACTGAAGCTTTCTTT. Its protein product is CASSPPQTVNTEAFF.

This chain joins TRBV18 and TRBJ2-7, with 8 bases matching TRBD2. Germline assignment: CDR1 KGHSH and CDR2 LQKENI. The length of the CDR3 is 18 residues. With V trimmed by 3 bases and J by 2 bases, 15 bases remained unmatched. The chain's CDR3 is CASSPAGTRVRGAYEQYF. DNA of the CDR3: TGTGCCAGCTCACCGGCCGGGACTAGGGTCAGGGGCGCCTACGAGCAGTACTTC.

The chain carries TRBV6-5 and TRBJ2-2; D is unclear. With 0 bases removed from V and 1 base from J, the gap between germline ends came to 9 bases. CDR3 length: 16 amino acids. The germline CDR1 and CDR2 sequences are MNHEY and SVGAGI. CDR3 amino acids: CASSYSSAGNTGELFF. CDR3 nucleotide sequence: TGTGCCAGCAGTTACTCGAGTGCAGGGAACACCGGGGAGCTGTTTTTT.

The rearrangement links TRBV10-3 to TRBJ2-7; 7 bases are shared with TRBD1. This CDR3 spans 15 amino acids. V lost 9 bases and J lost 3; bases outside the gene matches: 14. Germline assignment: CDR1 ENHRY and CDR2 SYGVKD. The CDR3 DNA sequence: TGTGCCATATCTCCCTCAGCAGGGGGTGGCTACGAGCAGTACTTC. Protein product: CAISPSAGGGYEQYF.